This T cell receptor beta chain was sequenced during a study of siplizumab effects on memory and regulatory T cells. Findings of the study overall: Roughly 80-96% of proliferating CD4+ or CD8+ clones lacked a naive or memory phenotype that could be assigned. Whether the proliferating Tregs (from siplizumab cultures) were suppressive was not confirmed. Mean Treg-derived proportions of mappable alloreactive CD4+ clones were approximately 69% for siplizumab and 26.9% for controls. Naive T cells, seemingly more diverse than memory cells, seemed major alloresponse contributors.

The protocol was immunoSEQ multiplex PCR, while the TCRdb copy is restricted to in-frame clones and leaves out a portion. This table holds approximately 82,000 clones, about nine tenths found once. As for this clone: The antigen remains undetermined.

The specimen was Tregs sorted from blood. The clonotype comes from a human donor in good health.

CDR3 nucleotide sequence: TGTGCCAGCAGCTCAAGGACAGGGGGCTATGAAGCTTTCTTT. This gives the protein CASSSRTGGYEAFF. The chain recombines TRBV5-5 with TRBJ1-1; TRBD1 matches 11 bases. Germline assignment: CDR1 SGHKS and CDR2 YYEKEE (reference sequence). V dropped 3 bases and J dropped 7; count of bases not matched to a gene: 5. The CDR3 is 14 residues long.